This is a list of T cell receptor beta chains from one sample in a study of shared clonotypes between healthy human individuals. Profiled with immunoSEQ multiplex PCR; TCRdb holds only in-frame clones, not every one. The data show over 850,000 clones, with around 82% seen just once and 0.5% to 0.65% held by the top ten. Sequenced sample: memory CD4+ T cells from PBMCs. These receptors were taken from a man aged 18 to 29 in good health. Some clones in this sample may be carry-over from other donors' samples. Both conserved end residues are part of each CDR3. Fields, in order: CDR3 protein, CDR3 DNA, J gene, clone size, D gene, V gene. The D gene is left open where the match is weak. Clone size is stated in some rows and not others, as once, few, many or a class when expanded.

CASSLGASVLTDTQYF TGCGCCAGCAGCTTGGGAGCGTCTGTACTTACAGATACGCAGTATTTT TRBJ2-3 - - TRBV5-1
CASSLGQAIYGYTF TGTGCCAGCAGTTTGGGACAGGCGATCTATGGCTACACCTTC TRBJ1-2 - TRBD1 TRBV28
CASTTRSPGSRADTQYF TGTGCCAGTACCACTCGGTCCCCCGGGAGCAGGGCAGATACGCAGTATTTT TRBJ2-3 - - TRBV19
CASSFRTAPVYEQYF TGCGCCAGCAGCTTTAGGACAGCCCCCGTGTACGAGCAGTACTTC TRBJ2-7 once - TRBV5-1
CASSLGTESYGYTF TGCGCCAGCAGCTTGGGGACAGAATCCTATGGCTACACCTTC TRBJ1-2 - - TRBV5-1
CASRALRSNEQFF TGTGCCAGCAGGGCGCTCCGCTCCAATGAGCAGTTCTTC TRBJ2-1 - - TRBV2
CASSLVPGASGNTIYF TGTGCCAGCAGCTTAGTACCCGGCGCCTCTGGAAACACCATATATTTT TRBJ1-3 - - TRBV7-8
CASSISRSTDTQYF TGTGCCAGTAGTATTAGTAGAAGCACAGATACGCAGTATTTT TRBJ2-3 - - TRBV19
CASSVQLAGGETQYF TGTGCCAGCAGCGTACAACTAGCGGGAGGGGAGACCCAGTACTTC TRBJ2-5 - TRBD2 TRBV9
CASRDTIRSEAFF TGTGCCAGCAGGGACACTATAAGGTCTGAAGCTTTCTTT TRBJ1-1 - - TRBV6-4
CASSQDSRDPRGPEQFF TGCGCCAGCAGCCAAGATAGTAGGGACCCGAGGGGTCCTGAGCAGTTCTTC TRBJ2-1 - - TRBV4-1
CASSIDPGRGLEDTEAFF TGTGCCAGTAGTATAGATCCCGGTCGGGGCCTTGAGGACACTGAAGCTTTCTTT TRBJ1-1 - - TRBV19
CASSAGQARNTEAFF TGTGCCAGCAGCGCCGGACAGGCAAGGAACACTGAAGCTTTCTTT TRBJ1-1 once TRBD1 TRBV9
CASSQETGTGGTDTQYF TGCGCCAGCAGCCAGGAGACCGGGACAGGGGGCACAGATACGCAGTATTTT TRBJ2-3 - TRBD1 TRBV4-1
CASRGAGTNNEQFF TGTGCCAGCAGGGGGGCAGGGACGAATAATGAGCAGTTCTTC TRBJ2-1 - - TRBV9
CASSLRLAGTSYEQYF TGCGCCAGCAGCTTGAGGCTAGCGGGAACTTCCTACGAGCAGTACTTC TRBJ2-7 - TRBD2 TRBV5-1
CASSSQPADTQYF TGCGCCAGCAGCTCCCAGCCCGCGGATACGCAGTATTTT TRBJ2-3 once - TRBV5-1
CASSPLATSHEQYF TGCGCCAGCAGCCCCTTAGCGACCTCCCACGAGCAGTACTTC TRBJ2-7 many - TRBV4-1
CASSLLDRTLTGELFF TGTGCCAGCAGCCTGCTGGACAGGACCTTGACCGGGGAGCTGTTTTTT TRBJ2-2 few TRBD1 TRBV5-5
CASSLGLAANNEQFF TGTGCCAGCAGCTTGGGACTAGCGGCGAACAATGAGCAGTTCTTC TRBJ2-1 - TRBD2 TRBV5-5
CASSTPGGKLFF TGTGCCAGCAGCACTCCGGGGGGAAAACTGTTTTTT TRBJ1-4 - - TRBV9
CASSLVGSTDTQYF TGTGCCAGCAGCTTGGTCGGCTCGACAGATACGCAGTATTTT TRBJ2-3 - - TRBV5-4
CATSRVKWETQYF TGTGCCACCAGCAGAGTTAAGTGGGAGACCCAGTACTTC TRBJ2-5 - - TRBV15
CAWNSANTEAFF TGTGCCTGGAACTCGGCTAACACTGAAGCTTTCTTT TRBJ1-1 - - TRBV30
CASSFVGYGELFF TGTGCCAGCAGTTTTGTCGGATACGGGGAGCTGTTTTTT TRBJ2-2 once - TRBV27
CASSAHSSIGHTFNQPQHF TGTGCCAGCAGTGCCCATTCTAGCATAGGACACACTTTCAATCAGCCCCAGCATTTT TRBJ1-5 - - TRBV2
CASSVGIAGGTETQYF TGTGCCAGCAGCGTAGGGATAGCGGGAGGCACAGAGACCCAGTACTTC TRBJ2-5 - TRBD2 TRBV9
CASRGQGAPSYEQYF TGTGCCAGCAGAGGACAGGGGGCTCCCTCCTACGAGCAGTACTTC TRBJ2-7 - TRBD1 TRBV28
CASRDYSGRFDEQFF TGTGCCAGCAGAGACTATAGCGGGAGGTTCGATGAGCAGTTCTTC TRBJ2-1 - TRBD2 TRBV2
CASSPHRVPNTGELFF TGTGCCAGCAGCCCCCATCGAGTCCCGAACACCGGGGAGCTGTTTTTT TRBJ2-2 - - TRBV9
CASSQESRFQANEQFF TGTGCCAGCAGCCAAGAATCCCGGTTTCAAGCCAATGAGCAGTTCTTC TRBJ2-1 few - TRBV4-2
CASSKVVAGGSSYNEQFF TGCGCCAGCAGCAAGGTGGTAGCGGGTGGGAGCTCCTACAATGAGCAGTTCTTC TRBJ2-1 - TRBD2 TRBV5-1
CASSLGSNGNTIYF TGTGCCAGCAGTTTGGGTTCAAATGGAAACACCATATATTTT TRBJ1-3 once - TRBV28
CASSDPGGYSYEQYF TGTGCCAGTAGTGATCCCGGGGGCTACTCCTACGAGCAGTACTTC TRBJ2-7 - - TRBV19
CASRMRLLNTQYF TGTGCCAGCAGGATGCGACTACTGAATACGCAGTATTTT TRBJ2-3 - - TRBV11-2
CASSPGTSEDTQYF TGTGCCAGCAGCCCCGGGACTAGCGAAGATACGCAGTATTTT TRBJ2-3 - TRBD2 TRBV7-2
CASSGTQETQYF TGTGCCAGCAGCGGTACCCAAGAGACCCAGTACTTC TRBJ2-5 - - TRBV28
CASSLLDRGLTGTDTQYF TGTGCCAGCAGTTTGTTGGACAGGGGGCTAACCGGCACAGATACGCAGTATTTT TRBJ2-3 - TRBD1 TRBV28
CASSSPTRYTEAFF TGCGCCAGCAGCTCACCTACAAGGTACACTGAAGCTTTCTTT TRBJ1-1 - - TRBV4-1
CASSLTSGSYEQYF TGTGCCAGCAGCTTGACTAGCGGGAGCTACGAGCAGTACTTC TRBJ2-7 - TRBD2 TRBV11-2
CASSQDYTGRVGEQYF TGTGCCAGCAGCCAAGATTACACAGGGCGGGTAGGTGAGCAGTACTTC TRBJ2-7 - - TRBV14
CSAIGYNEQFF TGCAGTGCTATAGGCTACAATGAGCAGTTCTTC TRBJ2-1 - - TRBV20-1
CASTSGNSGANVLTF TGTGCCAGCACCTCAGGAAACTCTGGGGCCAACGTCCTGACTTTC TRBJ2-6 - - TRBV9
CSVGYMNTEAFF TGCAGCGTTGGTTATATGAACACTGAAGCTTTCTTT TRBJ1-1 - - TRBV29-1
CASSREGTEGQPQHF TGCGCCAGCAGCCGAGAGGGAACCGAGGGTCAGCCCCAGCATTTT TRBJ1-5 few - TRBV4-1
CASSPPWDYQETQYF TGTGCCAGCTCACCACCGTGGGATTACCAAGAGACCCAGTACTTC TRBJ2-5 - - TRBV18
CASSSRQGATIPGELFF TGTGCCAGCAGCTCCAGACAGGGGGCGACAATCCCCGGGGAGCTGTTTTTT TRBJ2-2 - TRBD1 TRBV7-3
CATSSRATNEKLFF TGTGCCACCAGCTCAAGGGCAACTAATGAAAAACTGTTTTTT TRBJ1-4 - - TRBV15
CASSLSGGKPGRAEAFF TGTGCCAGCAGTTTATCGGGGGGTAAGCCAGGGCGCGCTGAAGCTTTCTTT TRBJ1-1 - - TRBV27
CASTTRAGENYNEQFF TGTGCCAGCACGACCCGGGCAGGGGAGAACTACAATGAGCAGTTCTTC TRBJ2-1 - - TRBV28
CASRRDSPYEQYF TGCGCCAGCAGGCGGGACAGCCCCTACGAGCAGTACTTC TRBJ2-7 - - TRBV5-1
CASSPLQGAETQYF TGTGCCAGCAGCCCACTACAGGGGGCAGAGACCCAGTACTTC TRBJ2-5 - TRBD1 TRBV11-2
CASGWTGTEAFF TGTGCTAGTGGTTGGACAGGCACTGAAGCTTTCTTT TRBJ1-1 - TRBD1 TRBV12-5
CASSGQGLNTEAFF TGTGCCAGCAGCGGACAGGGATTGAACACTGAAGCTTTCTTT TRBJ1-1 - TRBD1 TRBV6-5
CASSRGGNQETQYF TGTGCCAGCAGCCGGGGGGGCAACCAAGAGACCCAGTACTTC TRBJ2-5 - TRBD2 TRBV9